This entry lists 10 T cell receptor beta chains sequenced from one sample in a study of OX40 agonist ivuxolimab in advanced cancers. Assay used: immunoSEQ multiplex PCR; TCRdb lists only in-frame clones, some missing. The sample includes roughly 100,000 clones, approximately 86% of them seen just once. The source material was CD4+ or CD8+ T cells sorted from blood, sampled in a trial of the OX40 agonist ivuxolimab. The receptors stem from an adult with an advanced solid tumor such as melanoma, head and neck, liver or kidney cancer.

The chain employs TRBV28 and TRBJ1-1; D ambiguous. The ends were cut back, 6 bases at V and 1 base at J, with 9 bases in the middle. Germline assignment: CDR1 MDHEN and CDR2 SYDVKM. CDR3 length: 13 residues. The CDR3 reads CASRVSRNTEAFF. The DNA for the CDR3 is TGTGCCAGCAGGGTCAGTAGGAACACTGAAGCTTTCTTT.

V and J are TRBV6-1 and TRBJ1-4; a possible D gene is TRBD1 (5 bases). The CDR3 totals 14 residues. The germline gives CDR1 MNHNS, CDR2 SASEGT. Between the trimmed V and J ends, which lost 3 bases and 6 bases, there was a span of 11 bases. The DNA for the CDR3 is TGTGCCAGCAGTGACGTCGGGACTGATGAAAAACTGTTTTTT. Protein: CASSDVGTDEKLFF.

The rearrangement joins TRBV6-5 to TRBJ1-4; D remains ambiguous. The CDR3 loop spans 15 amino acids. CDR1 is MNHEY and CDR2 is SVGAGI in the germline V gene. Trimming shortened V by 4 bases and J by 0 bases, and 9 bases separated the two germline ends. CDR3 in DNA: TGTGCCAGCAGTTTTACCCAGGCAACTAATGAAAAACTGTTTTTT. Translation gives CASSFTQATNEKLFF.

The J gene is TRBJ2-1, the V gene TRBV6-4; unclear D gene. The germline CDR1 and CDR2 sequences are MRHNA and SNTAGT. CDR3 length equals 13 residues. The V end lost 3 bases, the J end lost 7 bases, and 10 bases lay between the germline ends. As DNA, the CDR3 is TGTGCCAGCAGTGATGAGTCCGGGAATGAGCAGTTCTTC. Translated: CASSDESGNEQFF.

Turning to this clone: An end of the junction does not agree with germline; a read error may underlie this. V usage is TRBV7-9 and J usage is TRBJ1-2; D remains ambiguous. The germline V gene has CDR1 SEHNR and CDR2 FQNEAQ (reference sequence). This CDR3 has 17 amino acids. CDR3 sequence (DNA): TGCGCCAGCAGCCAAGAGTTTACTACCCGCCGGGACTATGGCTACACCTTC. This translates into CASSQEFTTRRDYGYTF.

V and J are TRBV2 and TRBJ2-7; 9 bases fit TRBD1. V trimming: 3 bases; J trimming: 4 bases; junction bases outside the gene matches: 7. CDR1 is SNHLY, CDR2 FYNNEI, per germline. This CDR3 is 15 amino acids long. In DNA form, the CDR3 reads TGTGCCAGCAGTGATCCCGGACAGGGGTGGTACGAGCAGTACTTC. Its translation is CASSDPGQGWYEQYF.

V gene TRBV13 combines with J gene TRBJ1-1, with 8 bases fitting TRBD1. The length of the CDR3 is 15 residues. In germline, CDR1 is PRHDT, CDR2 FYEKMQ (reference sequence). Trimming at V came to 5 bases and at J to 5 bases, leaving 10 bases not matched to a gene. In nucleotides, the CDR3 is TGTGCCAGCAGCACCGACAGGGGAGCGAATACTGAAGCTTTCTTT. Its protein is CASSTDRGANTEAFF.

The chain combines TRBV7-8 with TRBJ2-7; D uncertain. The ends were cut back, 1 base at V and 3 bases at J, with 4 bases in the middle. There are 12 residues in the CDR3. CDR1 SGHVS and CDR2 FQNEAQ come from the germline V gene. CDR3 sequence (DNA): TGTGCCAGCAGCTTAGGGAGCTACGAGCAGTACTTC. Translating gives CASSLGSYEQYF. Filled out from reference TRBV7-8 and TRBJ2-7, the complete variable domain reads GAGVSQSPRYKVAKRGQDVALRCDPISGHVSLFWYQQALGQGPEFLTYFQNEAQLDKSGLPSDRFFAERPEGSVSTLKIQRTQQEDSAVYLCASSLGSYEQYFGPGTRLTVT.

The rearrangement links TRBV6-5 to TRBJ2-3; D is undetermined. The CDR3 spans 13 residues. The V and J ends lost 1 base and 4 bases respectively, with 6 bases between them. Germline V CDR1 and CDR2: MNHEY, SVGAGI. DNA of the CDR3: TGTGCCAGCAGTTACTATCTCGCAGATACGCAGTATTTT. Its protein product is CASSYYLADTQYF.

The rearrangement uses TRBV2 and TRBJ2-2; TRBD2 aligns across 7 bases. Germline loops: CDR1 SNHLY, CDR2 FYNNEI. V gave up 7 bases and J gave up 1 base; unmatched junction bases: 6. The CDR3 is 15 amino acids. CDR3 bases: TGTGCCAGCAACCCGACGGGAGGGAACACCGGGGAGCTGTTTTTT. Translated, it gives CASNPTGGNTGELFF.